This paragraph reports one TCR beta chain. Next came a second PCR, run for roughly 6 to 11 cycles, which used a sample-barcoded 5' primer along with a J-beta primer mix. Samples each returned at least 2.5 million CDR3-containing paired-end reads. Via MiXCR, TCRdb re-called the 5' RACE reads, giving one row per CDR3 protein. The table shows more than 650,000 distinct CDR3 sequences, with 22% occurring only once. The data were obtained in a study of blood T cells in healthy people across ages. This TCR was recovered from a man aged 65 to 79 in good health. The sample taken for sequencing was blood.

The CDR3 DNA reads as TGTGCCAGCAGTTTTGATAACTCCCGCTACGAGCAGTACTTC. Protein product: CASSFDNSRYEQYF. J is TRBJ2-5 and V is TRBV12-3 or TRBV12-4; D not resolved. Gene TRBJ2-7 matches the end of the DNA better, so the J call may be wrong. The CDR3 totals 14 residues.